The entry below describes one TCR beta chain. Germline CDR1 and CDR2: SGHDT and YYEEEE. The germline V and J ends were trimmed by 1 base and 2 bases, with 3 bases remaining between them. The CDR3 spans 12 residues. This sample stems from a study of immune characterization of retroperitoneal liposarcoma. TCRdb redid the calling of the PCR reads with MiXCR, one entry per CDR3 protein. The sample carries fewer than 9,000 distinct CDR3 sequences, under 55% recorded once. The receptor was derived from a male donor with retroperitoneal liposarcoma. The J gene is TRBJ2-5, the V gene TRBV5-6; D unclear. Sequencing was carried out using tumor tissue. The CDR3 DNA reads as TGTGCCAGCAGCTTGCCACAAGAGACCCAGTACTTC. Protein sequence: CASSLPQETQYF.